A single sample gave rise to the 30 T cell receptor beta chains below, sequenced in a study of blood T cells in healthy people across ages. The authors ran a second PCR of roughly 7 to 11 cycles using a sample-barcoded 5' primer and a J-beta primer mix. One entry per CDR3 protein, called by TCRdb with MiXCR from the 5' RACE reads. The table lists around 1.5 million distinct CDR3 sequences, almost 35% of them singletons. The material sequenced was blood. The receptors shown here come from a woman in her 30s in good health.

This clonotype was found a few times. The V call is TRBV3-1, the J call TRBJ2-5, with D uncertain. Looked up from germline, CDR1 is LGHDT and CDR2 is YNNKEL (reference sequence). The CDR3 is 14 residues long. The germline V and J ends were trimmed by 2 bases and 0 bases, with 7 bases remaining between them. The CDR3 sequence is CASSQPQDQETQYF. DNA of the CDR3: TGTGCCAGCAGCCAACCTCAAGACCAAGAGACCCAGTACTTC.

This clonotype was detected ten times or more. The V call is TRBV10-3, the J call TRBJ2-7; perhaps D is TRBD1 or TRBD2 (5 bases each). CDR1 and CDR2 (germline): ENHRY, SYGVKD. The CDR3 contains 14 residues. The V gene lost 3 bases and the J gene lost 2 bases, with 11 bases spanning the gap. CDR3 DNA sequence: TGTGCCATCAGTGAATGGGACCCTCCCTACGAGCAGTACTTC. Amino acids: CAISEWDPPYEQYF.

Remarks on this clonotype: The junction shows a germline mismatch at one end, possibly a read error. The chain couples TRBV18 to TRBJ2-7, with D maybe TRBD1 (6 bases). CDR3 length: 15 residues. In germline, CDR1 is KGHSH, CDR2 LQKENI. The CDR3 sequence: CTSSPQGQGSIGQYF. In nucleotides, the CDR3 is TGTACCAGCTCACCACAGGGACAAGGCTCTATCGGGCAGTACTTC. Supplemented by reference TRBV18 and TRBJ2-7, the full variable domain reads NAGVMQNPRHLVRRRGQEARLRCSPMKGHSHVYWYRQLPEEGLKFMVYLQKENIIDESGMPKERFSAEFPKEGPSILRIQQVVRGDSAAYFCTSSPQGQGSIGQYFGPGTRLTVT.

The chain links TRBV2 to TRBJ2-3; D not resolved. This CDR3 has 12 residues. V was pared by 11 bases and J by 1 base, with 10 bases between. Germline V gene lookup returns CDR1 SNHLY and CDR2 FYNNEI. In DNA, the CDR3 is TGTGCCGCGAGTAAGGGCACAGATACGCAGTATTTT. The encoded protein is CAASKGTDTQYF. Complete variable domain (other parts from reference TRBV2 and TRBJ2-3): EPEVTQTPSHQVTQMGQEVILRCVPISNHLYFYWYRQILGQKVEFLVSFYNNEISEKSEIFDDQFSVERPDGSNFTLKIRSTKLEDSAMYFCAASKGTDTQYFGPGTRLTVL.

The chain's CDR3 is CASSQSQGINQPQHF. CDR3 DNA: TGTGCCAGCAGCCAATCGCAGGGCATCAATCAGCCCCAGCATTTT. The rearrangement joins TRBV16 to TRBJ1-5, with TRBD1 as a possible D gene (5 bases). Trimming stripped 0 bases from V and 3 bases from J, with 9 bases between. Germline CDR1 and CDR2: KGHSY and FQNENV. The CDR3 runs to 15 residues.

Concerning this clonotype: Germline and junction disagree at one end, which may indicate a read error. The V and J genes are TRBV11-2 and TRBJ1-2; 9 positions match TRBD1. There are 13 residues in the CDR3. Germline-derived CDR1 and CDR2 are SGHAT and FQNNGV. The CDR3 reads CTSSGGTGTSYTF. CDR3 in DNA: TGTACCAGCAGCGGGGGGACAGGGACTAGCTACACCTTC.

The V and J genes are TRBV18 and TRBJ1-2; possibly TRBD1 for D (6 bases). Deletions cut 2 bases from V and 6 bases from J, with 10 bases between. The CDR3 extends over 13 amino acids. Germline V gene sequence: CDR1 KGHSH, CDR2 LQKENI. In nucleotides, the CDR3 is TGTGCCAGCTCACCAAACAGGGACAATGGCTACACCTTC. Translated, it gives CASSPNRDNGYTF. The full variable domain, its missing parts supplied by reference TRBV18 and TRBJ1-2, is NAGVMQNPRHLVRRRGQEARLRCSPMKGHSHVYWYRQLPEEGLKFMVYLQKENIIDESGMPKERFSAEFPKEGPSILRIQQVVRGDSAAYFCASSPNRDNGYTFGSGTRLTVV.

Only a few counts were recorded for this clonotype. CDR3 residues: CASSQDGALYEQYF. The CDR3 DNA follows: TGCGCCAGCAGCCAAGATGGGGCCCTTTACGAGCAGTACTTC. The rearrangement links TRBV4-1 to TRBJ2-7, with D possibly matching TRBD1 (5 bases). The V end was cut by 0 bases, the J end by 4 bases, with 10 bases between. The CDR3 has 14 residues. Germline values: CDR1 MGHRA, CDR2 YSYEKL.

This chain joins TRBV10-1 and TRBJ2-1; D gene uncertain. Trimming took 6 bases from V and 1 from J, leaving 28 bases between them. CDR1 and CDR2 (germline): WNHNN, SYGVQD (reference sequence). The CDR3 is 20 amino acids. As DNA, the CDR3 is TGCGCCAGCAGCTACGCCAAGGGCAGGTCCCCCTATATGTCCTACAATGAGCAGTTCTTC. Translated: CASSYAKGRSPYMSYNEQFF.

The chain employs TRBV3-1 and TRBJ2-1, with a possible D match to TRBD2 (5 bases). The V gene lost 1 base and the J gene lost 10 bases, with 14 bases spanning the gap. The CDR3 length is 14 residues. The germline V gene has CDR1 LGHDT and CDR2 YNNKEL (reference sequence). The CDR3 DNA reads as TGTGCCAGCAGCCAAGCCCGGGGAGACTCCGAGCAGTTCTTC. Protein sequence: CASSQARGDSEQFF.

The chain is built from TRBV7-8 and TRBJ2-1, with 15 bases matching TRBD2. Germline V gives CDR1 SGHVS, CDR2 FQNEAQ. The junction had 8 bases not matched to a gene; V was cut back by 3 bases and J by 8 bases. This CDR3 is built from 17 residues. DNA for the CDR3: TGTGCCAGCAGCTTTGGAGGACTAGCGGGAGGGCGGGATGAGCAGTTCTTC. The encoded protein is CASSFGGLAGGRDEQFF.

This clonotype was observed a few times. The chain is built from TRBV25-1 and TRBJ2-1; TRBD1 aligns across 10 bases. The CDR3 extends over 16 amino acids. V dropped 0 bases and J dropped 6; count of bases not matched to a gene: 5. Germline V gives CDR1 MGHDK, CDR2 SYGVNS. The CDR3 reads CASSEYWTGGTNEQFF. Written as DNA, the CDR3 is TGTGCCAGCAGTGAATACTGGACAGGGGGAACCAATGAGCAGTTCTTC.

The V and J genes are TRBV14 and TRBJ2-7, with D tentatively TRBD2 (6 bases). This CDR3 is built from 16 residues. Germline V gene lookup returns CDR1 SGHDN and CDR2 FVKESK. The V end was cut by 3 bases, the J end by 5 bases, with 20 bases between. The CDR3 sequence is CASSQRTGTYLHEQYF. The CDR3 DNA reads TGTGCCAGCAGCCAGAGAACCGGGACTTACTTACACGAGCAGTACTTC.

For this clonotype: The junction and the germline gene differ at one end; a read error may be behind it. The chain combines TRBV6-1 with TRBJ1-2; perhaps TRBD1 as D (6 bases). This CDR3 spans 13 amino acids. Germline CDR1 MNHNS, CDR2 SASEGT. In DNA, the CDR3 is TGTGCCAGCAGTGAGTTGGGGGCCTATGGCAACACCTTC. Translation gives CASSELGAYGNTF.

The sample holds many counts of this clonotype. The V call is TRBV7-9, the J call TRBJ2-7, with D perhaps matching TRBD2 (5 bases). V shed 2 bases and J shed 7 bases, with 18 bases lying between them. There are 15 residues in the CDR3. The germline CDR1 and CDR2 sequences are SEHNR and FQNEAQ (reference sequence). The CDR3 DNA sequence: TGTGCCAGCAGCTTAACACGGGCGGGCTTCGGGGAGCAGTACTTC. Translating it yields CASSLTRAGFGEQYF. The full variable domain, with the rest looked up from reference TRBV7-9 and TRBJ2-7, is DTGVSQNPRHKITKRGQNVTFRCDPISEHNRLYWYRQTLGQGPEFLTYFQNEAQLEKSRLLSDRFSAERPKGSFSTLEIQRTEQGDSAMYLCASSLTRAGFGEQYFGPGTRLTVT.

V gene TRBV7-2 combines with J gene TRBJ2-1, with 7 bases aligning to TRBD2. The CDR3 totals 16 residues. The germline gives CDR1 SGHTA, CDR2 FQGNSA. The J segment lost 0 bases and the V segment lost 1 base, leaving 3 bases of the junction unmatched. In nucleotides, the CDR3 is TGTGCCAGCAGCTTAGTAGCGGGCCGCTCCTACAATGAGCAGTTCTTC. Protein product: CASSLVAGRSYNEQFF.

CDR3 residues: CASSLAAVGTDTQYF. As DNA, the CDR3 is TGTGCCAGCAGTCTAGCGGCCGTGGGCACAGATACGCAGTATTTT. This rearrangement joins TRBV27 to TRBJ2-3; 7 nucleotides agree with TRBD2. Unmatched junction bases numbered 6, after V lost 5 bases and J lost 1 base. The CDR3 is 15 amino acids. Germline V lookup: CDR1 MNHEY, CDR2 SMNVEV (reference sequence).

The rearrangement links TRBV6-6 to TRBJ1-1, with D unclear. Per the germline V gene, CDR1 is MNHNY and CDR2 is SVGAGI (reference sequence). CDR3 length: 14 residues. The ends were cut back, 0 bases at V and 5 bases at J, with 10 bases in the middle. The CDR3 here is CASSYSTQNTEAFF. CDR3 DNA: TGTGCCAGCAGTTACTCGACTCAGAATACTGAAGCTTTCTTT.

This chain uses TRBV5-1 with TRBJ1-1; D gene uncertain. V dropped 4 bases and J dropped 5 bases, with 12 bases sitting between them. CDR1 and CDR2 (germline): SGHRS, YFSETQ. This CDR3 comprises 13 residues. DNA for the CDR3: TGCGCCAGCAGCCGGGCAGCATTAACTGAAGCTTTCTTT. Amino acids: CASSRAALTEAFF.

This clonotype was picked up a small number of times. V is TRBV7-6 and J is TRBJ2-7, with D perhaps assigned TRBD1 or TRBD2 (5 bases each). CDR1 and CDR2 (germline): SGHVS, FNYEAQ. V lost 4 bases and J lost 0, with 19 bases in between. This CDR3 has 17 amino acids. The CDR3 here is CASSSLPQRDGSYEQYF. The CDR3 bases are TGTGCCAGCAGCTCGCTTCCCCAAAGGGACGGCTCCTACGAGCAGTACTTC. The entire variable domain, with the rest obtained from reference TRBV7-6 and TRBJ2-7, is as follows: GAGVSQSPRYKVTKRGQDVALRCDPISGHVSLYWYRQALGQGPEFLTYFNYEAQQDKSGLPNDRFSAERPEGSISTLTIQRTEQRDSAMYRCASSSLPQRDGSYEQYFGPGTRLTVT.

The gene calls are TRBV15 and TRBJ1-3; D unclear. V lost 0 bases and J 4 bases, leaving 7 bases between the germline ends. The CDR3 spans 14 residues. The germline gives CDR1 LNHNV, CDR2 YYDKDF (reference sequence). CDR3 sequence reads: CATSRDTDGNTIYF. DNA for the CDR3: TGTGCCACCAGCAGAGATACAGACGGAAACACCATATATTTT.

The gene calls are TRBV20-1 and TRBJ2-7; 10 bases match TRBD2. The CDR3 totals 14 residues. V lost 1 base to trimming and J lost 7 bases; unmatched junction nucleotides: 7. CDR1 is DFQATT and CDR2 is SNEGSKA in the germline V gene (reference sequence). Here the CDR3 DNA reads TGCAGTGCTAGAGGGGCTAGCGGGAGAGGTGAGCAGTACTTC. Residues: CSARGASGRGEQYF.

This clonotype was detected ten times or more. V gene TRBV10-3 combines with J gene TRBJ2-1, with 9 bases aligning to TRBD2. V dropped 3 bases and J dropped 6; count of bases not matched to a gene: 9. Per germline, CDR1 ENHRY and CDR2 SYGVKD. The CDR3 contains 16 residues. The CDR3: CAISEPSRGGLNEQFF. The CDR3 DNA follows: TGTGCCATCAGTGAACCCTCGCGGGGGGGCCTCAATGAGCAGTTCTTC.

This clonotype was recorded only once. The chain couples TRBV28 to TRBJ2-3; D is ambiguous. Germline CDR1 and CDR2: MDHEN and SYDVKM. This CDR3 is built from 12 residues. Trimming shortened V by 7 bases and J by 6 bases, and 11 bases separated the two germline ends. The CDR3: CASNLGSDTQYF. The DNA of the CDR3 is TGTGCCAGCAACTTAGGGTCGGATACGCAGTATTTT.

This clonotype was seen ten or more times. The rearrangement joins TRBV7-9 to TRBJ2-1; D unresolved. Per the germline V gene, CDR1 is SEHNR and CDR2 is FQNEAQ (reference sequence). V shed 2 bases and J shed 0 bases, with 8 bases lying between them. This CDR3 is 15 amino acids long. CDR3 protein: CASSLLQSSYNEQFF. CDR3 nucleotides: TGTGCCAGCAGCTTACTCCAGAGCTCCTACAATGAGCAGTTCTTC.

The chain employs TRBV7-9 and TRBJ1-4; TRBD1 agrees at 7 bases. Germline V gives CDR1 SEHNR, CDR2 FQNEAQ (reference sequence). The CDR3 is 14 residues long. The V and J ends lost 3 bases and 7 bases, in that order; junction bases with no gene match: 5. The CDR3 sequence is CASSFGRGGEKLFF. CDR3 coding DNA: TGTGCCAGCAGCTTCGGCAGGGGGGGTGAAAAACTGTTTTTT.

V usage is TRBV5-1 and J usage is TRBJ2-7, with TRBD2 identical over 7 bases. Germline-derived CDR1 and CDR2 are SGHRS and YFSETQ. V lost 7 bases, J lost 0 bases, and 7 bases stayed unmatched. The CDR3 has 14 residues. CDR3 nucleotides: TGCGCCAGCGCAAATGGACTAGACTCCTACGAGCAGTACTTC. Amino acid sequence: CASANGLDSYEQYF.

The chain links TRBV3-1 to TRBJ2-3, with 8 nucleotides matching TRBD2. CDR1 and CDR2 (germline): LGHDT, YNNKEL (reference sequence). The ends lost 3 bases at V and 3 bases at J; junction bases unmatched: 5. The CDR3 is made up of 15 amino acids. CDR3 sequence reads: CASSHTGGLTDTQYF. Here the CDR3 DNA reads TGTGCCAGCAGCCACACGGGGGGGCTGACAGATACGCAGTATTTT.

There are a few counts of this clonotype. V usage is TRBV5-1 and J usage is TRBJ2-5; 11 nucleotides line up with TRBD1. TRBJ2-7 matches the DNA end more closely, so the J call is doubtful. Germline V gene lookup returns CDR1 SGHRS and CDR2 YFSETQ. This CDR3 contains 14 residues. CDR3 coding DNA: TGCGCCAGCCGGACAGGGGGCAAGATTGGCGAGCAGTACTTC. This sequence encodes CASRTGGKIGEQYF.

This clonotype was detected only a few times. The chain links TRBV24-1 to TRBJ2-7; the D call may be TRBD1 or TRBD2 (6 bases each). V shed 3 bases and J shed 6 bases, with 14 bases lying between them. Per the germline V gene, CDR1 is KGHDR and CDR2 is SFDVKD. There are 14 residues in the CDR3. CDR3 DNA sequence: TGTGCCACCAGTGATCCGAAACAGGGAGGCGAGCAGTACTTC. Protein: CATSDPKQGGEQYF.